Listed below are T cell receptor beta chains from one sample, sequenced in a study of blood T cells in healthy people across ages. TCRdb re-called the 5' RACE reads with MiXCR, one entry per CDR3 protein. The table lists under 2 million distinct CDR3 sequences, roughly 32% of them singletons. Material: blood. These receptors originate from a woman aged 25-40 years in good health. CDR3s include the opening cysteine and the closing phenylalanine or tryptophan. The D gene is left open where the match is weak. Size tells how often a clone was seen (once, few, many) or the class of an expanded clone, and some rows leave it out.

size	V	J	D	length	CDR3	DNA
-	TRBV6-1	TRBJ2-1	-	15	CASSEIAAEDNEQFF	TGTGCCAGCAGTGAAATAGCGGCAGAAGACAATGAGCAGTTCTTC
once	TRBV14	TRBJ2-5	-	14	CASSPSPRRETQYF	TGTGCCAGCAGCCCCTCCCCACGAAGGGAGACCCAGTACTTC
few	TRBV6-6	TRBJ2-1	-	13	CASREDLYNEQFF	TGTGCCAGCAGGGAGGACCTGTACAATGAGCAGTTCTTC
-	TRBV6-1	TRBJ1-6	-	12	CASTAGNSPLHF	TGTGCCAGCACGGCGGGGAATTCACCCCTCCACTTT
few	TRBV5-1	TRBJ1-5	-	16	CASSLGAGGEGQPQHF	TGCGCCAGCAGCTTGGGGGCCGGGGGGGAAGGTCAGCCCCAGCATTTT
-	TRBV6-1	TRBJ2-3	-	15	CASSELGPAGDTQYF	TGTGCCAGCAGTGAATTGGGACCCGCAGGAGATACGCAGTATTTT
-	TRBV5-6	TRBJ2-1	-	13	CASSLAVGSEQFF	TGTGCCAGCAGCTTGGCTGTCGGGAGTGAGCAGTTCTTC
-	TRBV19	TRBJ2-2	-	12	CASKFRAGELFF	TGTGCCAGTAAATTCAGGGCCGGGGAGCTGTTTTTT
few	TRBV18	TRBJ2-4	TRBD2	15	CASSFSGSAKNIQYF	TGTGCCAGCTCATTTAGCGGGTCAGCCAAAAACATTCAGTACTTC
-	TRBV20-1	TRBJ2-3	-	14	CSARHPGLRDTQYF	TGCAGTGCTAGACACCCGGGACTCCGAGATACGCAGTATTTT
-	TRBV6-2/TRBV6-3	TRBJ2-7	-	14	CASSRLDTSYEQYF	TGTGCCAGCAGCAGACTGGATACTTCCTACGAGCAGTACTTC
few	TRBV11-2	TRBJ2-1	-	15	CASSSGPRSYNEQFF	TGTGCCAGCAGCTCCGGTCCCAGATCCTACAATGAGCAGTTCTTC
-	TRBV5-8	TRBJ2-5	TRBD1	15	CASNLVRTGVETQYF	TGTGCCAGCAACTTGGTCAGGACAGGGGTGGAGACCCAGTACTTC
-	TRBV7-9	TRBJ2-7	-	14	CASSAAGSFHEQYF	TGTGCCAGCAGCGCAGCCGGTAGTTTCCACGAGCAGTACTTC
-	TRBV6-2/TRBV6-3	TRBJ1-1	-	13	CASNRGSATEAFF	TGTGCCAGCAACCGAGGGTCAGCCACTGAAGCTTTCTTT
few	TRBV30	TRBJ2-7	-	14	CAWRPPGPNYEQYF	TGTGCCTGGAGGCCTCCGGGACCGAACTACGAGCAGTACTTC
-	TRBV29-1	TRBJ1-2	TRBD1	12	CSVDRGLGGYTF	TGCAGCGTGGACAGGGGGCTTGGGGGCTACACCTTC
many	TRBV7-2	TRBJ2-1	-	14	CASSPGLPGGEQFF	TGTGCCAGCAGCCCGGGCCTCCCGGGGGGCGAGCAGTTCTTC
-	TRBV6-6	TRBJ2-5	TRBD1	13	CASSWTGDREQYF	TGTGCCAGCAGCTGGACAGGGGATAGAGAGCAGTACTTC
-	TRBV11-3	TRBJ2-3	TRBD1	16	CASSPRGTGGSDTQYF	TGTGCCAGCAGCCCCAGGGGGACAGGGGGCTCAGATACGCAGTATTTT
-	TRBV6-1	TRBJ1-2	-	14	CASSASQGSYGYTF	TGTGCCAGCAGTGCCTCGCAGGGTTCCTATGGCTACACCTTC
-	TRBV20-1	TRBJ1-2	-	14	CSASPVGTNYGYTF	TGCAGTGCTAGCCCCGTAGGGACTAACTATGGCTACACCTTC
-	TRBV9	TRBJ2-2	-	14	CASSVAGITGELFF	TGTGCCAGCAGCGTCGCTGGGATCACCGGGGAGCTGTTTTTT
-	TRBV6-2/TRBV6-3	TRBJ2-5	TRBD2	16	CASSTPTSGRRETQYF	TGTGCCAGCAGTACCCCGACTAGCGGGAGGCGGGAGACCCAGTACTTC
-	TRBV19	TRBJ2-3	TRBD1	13	CASRGTGENTQYF	TGTGCCAGTAGGGGGACAGGGGAGAATACGCAGTATTTT
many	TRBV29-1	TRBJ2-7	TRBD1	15	CSASGQGARWDEQYF	TGCAGCGCCTCGGGACAGGGGGCAAGGTGGGACGAGCAGTACTTC
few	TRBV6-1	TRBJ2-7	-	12	CASNELAREQYF	TGTGCCAGCAACGAACTAGCTCGGGAGCAGTACTTC
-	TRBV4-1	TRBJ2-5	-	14	CVSSRLSRGETQYF	TGCGTCAGCAGCCGGCTTAGCCGTGGGGAGACCCAGTACTTC
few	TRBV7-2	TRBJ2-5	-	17	CASSLEGYEAIQETQYF	TGTGCCAGCAGCTTAGAAGGTTATGAGGCGATCCAAGAGACCCAGTACTTC
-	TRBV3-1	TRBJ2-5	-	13	CASSGFRAETQYF	TGTGCCAGCAGCGGGTTCAGGGCAGAGACCCAGTACTTC
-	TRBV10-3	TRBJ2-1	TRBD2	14	CASLAGSSYNEQFF	TGTGCCAGCCTAGCGGGGAGCTCCTACAATGAGCAGTTCTTC
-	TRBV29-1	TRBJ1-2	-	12	CSAEAGVNGYTF	TGCAGCGCTGAGGCTGGGGTGAATGGCTACACCTTC
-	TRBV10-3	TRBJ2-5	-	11	CAISELNEQYF	TGTGCCATCAGTGAGCTCAATGAGCAGTACTTC